The clone carrying this T cell receptor (beta chain) was found a few times. The antigen is undetermined. After removal of 6 bases from V and 5 bases from J, the junction contained 14 bases not matched to a gene. Germline V gene lookup returns CDR1 LNHNV and CDR2 YYDKDF (reference sequence). The CDR3 is 17 amino acids. Whole-study findings and limits: Greatest tumor Treg TCR overlap was with tumor naive CD4+ cells. The TCR gene usage of tumor memory CD4+ T cells clustered together with blood and lymph node memory CD4+ cells and with lymph node naive CD4+ cells. The larger-cohort validation was restricted to a single TCR beta V-J rearrangement rather than whole repertoires.

Treg sorting used a CD4+CD25+CD127-/low gate. Semi-nested PCR with Nested Universal Primer A followed constant-region reverse priming of full-length variable regions. From the 5' RACE reads, TCRdb called clonotypes with MiXCR, one entry per CDR3 protein. The data hold around 9,700 distinct CDR3 sequences, with approximately 50% observed a single time. Sequenced input: Tregs sorted from a lymph node. The chain joins TRBV15 to TRBJ2-7, with TRBD1 matching 12 bases. This sequence originates from a female donor with breast cancer. Here the CDR3 DNA reads TGTGCCACCAGTAAGCCCATGCGGGACAGGGGGCGGAACGAGCAGTACTTC. It specifies CATSKPMRDRGRNEQYF.